Listed here are 21 T cell receptor beta chains from one sample, sequenced in a study of control samples from healthy donors and cancer patients. Produced via immunoSEQ multiplex PCR; TCRdb's table is partial and in-frame only. Of some 130,000 clones listed, approximately 89% are singletons. Input material: blood. The source of these receptors is a man in his forties in good health.

V is TRBV7-3 and J is TRBJ1-6; a weak D match, TRBD1 (6 bases). CDR1 SGHTA and CDR2 FQGTGA come from the germline V gene. The CDR3 contains 15 residues. Trimming pared 1 base from V and 10 bases from J, leaving 14 bases between. The CDR3 nucleotides are TGTGCCAGCAGCTTAATGCCTGGGGGCGACTCACCCCTCCACTTT. Translation gives CASSLMPGGDSPLHF.

The chain is built from TRBV5-1 and TRBJ2-1; 11 positions agree with TRBD2. The CDR3 contains 16 residues. Germline-derived CDR1 and CDR2 are SGHRS and YFSETQ. V lost 0 bases and J lost 2; bases outside the gene matches: 1. The CDR3 loop reads CASSLELAGAYNEQFF. In DNA, the CDR3 is TGCGCCAGCAGCTTGGAACTAGCGGGGGCCTACAATGAGCAGTTCTTC.

The chain joins TRBV24-1 to TRBJ1-2, with D unclear. V was trimmed by 5 bases and J by 2 bases, leaving 11 bases between them. Germline loops: CDR1 KGHDR, CDR2 SFDVKD. The CDR3 is 14 amino acids. CDR3 loop: CATSARTSNYGYTF. CDR3 sequence (DNA): TGTGCCACCAGTGCCAGAACCTCGAACTATGGCTACACCTTC.

This CDR3 reads CASSLTPGPGTQYF. CDR3 bases: TGTGCCAGCAGCTTAACGCCCGGTCCTGGGACCCAGTACTTC. This sequence joins TRBV7-3 and TRBJ2-5; D is unresolved. The germline V gene has CDR1 SGHTA and CDR2 FQGTGA. The ends were cut back, 0 bases at V and 7 bases at J, with 12 bases in the middle. This CDR3 is 14 amino acids long.

The chain links TRBV6-2 or TRBV6-3 to TRBJ2-3; 10 bases fit TRBD2. Trimming at V came to 0 bases and at J to 0 bases, leaving 9 bases not matched to a gene. The CDR3 is 19 amino acids. Germline assignment: CDR1 MNHEY and CDR2 SVGEGT. The CDR3 sequence is CASSYSIRSGGASTDTQYF. The CDR3, as DNA: TGTGCCAGCAGTTACTCGATTCGCAGCGGGGGGGCCAGCACAGATACGCAGTATTTT.

This clone was recorded only once. The rearrangement uses TRBV7-6 and TRBJ1-1; tentatively, D is TRBD1 (5 bases). The ends were cut back, 2 bases at V and 4 bases at J, with 17 bases in the middle. This CDR3 region has 16 residues. Germline CDR1 is SGHVS and CDR2 is FNYEAQ. CDR3 nucleotide sequence: TGTGCCAGCAGCTTATACAGGTCTCCCGAGGGCACTGAAGCTTTCTTT. Protein: CASSLYRSPEGTEAFF. The variable domain in full, completed from reference TRBV7-6 and TRBJ1-1, reads GAGVSQSPRYKVTKRGQDVALRCDPISGHVSLYWYRQALGQGPEFLTYFNYEAQQDKSGLPNDRFSAERPEGSISTLTIQRTEQRDSAMYRCASSLYRSPEGTEAFFGQGTRLTVV.

V and J are TRBV13 and TRBJ2-7, with 7 bases fitting TRBD1. V lost 4 bases, J lost 3 bases, and 12 bases stayed unmatched. The germline CDR1 and CDR2 sequences are PRHDT and FYEKMQ (reference sequence). The CDR3 spans 16 residues. The CDR3 protein is CASSSNRQGFFYEQYF. In DNA, the CDR3 is TGTGCCAGCAGCTCGAACCGACAGGGTTTTTTCTACGAGCAGTACTTC. The whole variable domain, remainder taken from reference TRBV13 and TRBJ2-7, is AAGVIQSPRHLIKEKRETATLKCYPIPRHDTVYWYQQGPGQDPQFLISFYEKMQSDKGSIPDRFSAQQFSDYHSELNMSSLELGDSALYFCASSSNRQGFFYEQYFGPGTRLTVT.

V and J are TRBV5-1 and TRBJ1-5, with a tentative D call TRBD1 (5 bases). This CDR3 is 15 amino acids long. Trimming removed 0 bases at V and 0 bases at J, with 7 bases between. Germline CDR1 SGHRS, CDR2 YFSETQ. CDR3 residues: CASSLEGYSNQPQHF. The CDR3 DNA is TGCGCCAGCAGCTTGGAGGGGTATAGCAATCAGCCCCAGCATTTT.

The chain is built from TRBV10-3 and TRBJ2-3, with a possible D match to TRBD1 (5 bases). This CDR3 spans 14 amino acids. V shed 0 bases and J shed 6 bases, with 10 bases lying between them. CDR1 is ENHRY and CDR2 is SYGVKD in the germline V gene. The DNA for the CDR3 is TGTGCCATCAGTGAGTCGGGGAAGGGGGATACGCAGTATTTT. Protein: CAISESGKGDTQYF.

V gene TRBV30 combines with J gene TRBJ1-1; D is possibly TRBD1 (5 bases). Between the trimmed V and J ends, which lost 3 bases and 5 bases, there was a span of 10 bases. Germline CDR1 and CDR2: GTSNPN and SVGIG (reference sequence). The CDR3 has 12 amino acids. The chain's CDR3 is CAWSRVETEAFF. The CDR3 DNA reads TGTGCCTGGAGCAGGGTTGAGACTGAAGCTTTCTTT. Supplemented by reference TRBV30 and TRBJ1-1, the full variable domain reads SQTIHQWPATLVQPVGSPLSLECTVEGTSNPNLYWYRQAAGRGLQLLFYSVGIGQISSEVPQNLSASRPQDRQFILSSKKLLLSDSGFYLCAWSRVETEAFFGQGTRLTVV.

Only a few counts were recorded for this clone. This chain uses TRBV5-5 with TRBJ1-1, with D possibly matching TRBD1 (5 bases). The V gene lost 2 bases and the J gene lost 4 bases, with 12 bases spanning the gap. The CDR3 consists of 14 residues. In germline, CDR1 is SGHKS, CDR2 YYEKEE (reference sequence). The CDR3: CASSLAGIGTEAFF. CDR3 bases: TGTGCCAGCAGCTTAGCAGGGATAGGCACTGAAGCTTTCTTT. Together with reference TRBV5-5 and TRBJ1-1, the CDR3 gives the full variable domain: DAGVTQSPTHLIKTRGQQVTLRCSPISGHKSVSWYQQVLGQGPQFIFQYYEKEERGRGNFPDRFSARQFPNYSSELNVNALLLGDSALYLCASSLAGIGTEAFFGQGTRLTVV.

The genes are TRBV5-1 and TRBJ2-1; 12 bases match TRBD2. The CDR3 contains 15 residues. J lost 9 bases, V lost 4 bases, and 8 bases had no gene match. Germline values: CDR1 SGHRS, CDR2 YFSETQ. In DNA form, the CDR3 reads TGCGCCAGCAGCAACGGACTAGCGGGGATCTCTGAGCAGTTCTTC. Translated: CASSNGLAGISEQFF.

Concerning this clone itself: Other nucleotide sequences from this sample produce the same CDR3. The chain is built from TRBV5-1 and TRBJ2-5; D gene uncertain. CDR1 is SGHRS, CDR2 YFSETQ, per germline. The CDR3 has 13 amino acids. Trimming shortened V by 0 bases and J by 5 bases, and 8 bases separated the two germline ends. The CDR3 DNA sequence: TGCGCCAGCAGCTTGGGGCAGAGGGAGACCCAGTACTTC. Its protein product is CASSLGQRETQYF.

The V gene is TRBV5-1, the J gene TRBJ1-4; 8 bases are a match to TRBD1. After removal of 4 bases from V and 8 bases from J, the junction contained 7 bases not matched to a gene. Germline CDR1 and CDR2: SGHRS and YFSETQ. This CDR3 has 14 residues. The CDR3 DNA sequence: TGCGCCAGCAGCCCCGACAGGGGTGGAGAAAAACTGTTTTTT. It encodes CASSPDRGGEKLFF. The full variable domain, in which reference TRBV5-1 and TRBJ1-4 provide the parts outside the CDR3, is KAGVTQTPRYLIKTRGQQVTLSCSPISGHRSVSWYQQTPGQGLQFLFEYFSETQRNKGNFPGRFSGRQFSNSRSEMNVSTLELGDSALYLCASSPDRGGEKLFFGSGTQLSVL.

The chain couples TRBV7-2 to TRBJ2-7; TRBD1 matches 9 bases. CDR3 length: 15 amino acids. Germline loops: CDR1 SGHTA, CDR2 FQGNSA. V lost 5 bases and J lost 4; bases outside the gene matches: 9. CDR3 protein: CASSPSPTGGYEQYF. The CDR3 DNA follows: TGTGCCAGCAGCCCAAGCCCGACAGGGGGTTACGAGCAGTACTTC.

The rearrangement joins TRBV30 to TRBJ2-5; a possible D gene is TRBD2 (5 bases). This CDR3 is 11 amino acids long. With 8 bases removed from V and 4 bases from J, the gap between germline ends came to 11 bases. Germline CDR1 is GTSNPN and CDR2 is SVGIG (reference sequence). The CDR3 loop reads CARDYLETQYF. DNA for the CDR3: TGTGCCCGAGACTATCTAGAGACCCAGTACTTC.

The chain employs TRBV6-1 and TRBJ2-7, with D unclear. The germline V gene encodes CDR1 MNHNS and CDR2 SASEGT. The CDR3 runs to 11 residues. V lost 2 bases and J lost 6, with 5 bases in between. CDR3 residues: CASSEFGEQYF. In nucleotides, the CDR3 is TGTGCCAGCAGTGAATTTGGCGAGCAGTACTTC.

This clone was seen ten or more times. This chain links TRBV19 with TRBJ1-4; D ambiguous. The CDR3 covers 14 residues. V lost 5 bases and J lost 1, with 8 bases in between. Germline V gene lookup returns CDR1 LNHDA and CDR2 SQIVND (reference sequence). The CDR3 is CASSWAVTNEKLFF. The CDR3 region has the DNA TGTGCCAGTAGTTGGGCAGTAACTAATGAAAAACTGTTTTTT.

The V call is TRBV7-2, the J call TRBJ2-2, with TRBD2 matching over 16 bases. With 2 bases clipped from V and 6 bases from J, the junction kept 3 bases outside the gene matches. CDR1 is SGHTA, CDR2 FQGNSA, per germline. The CDR3 runs 17 residues. CDR3 residues: CASSLQGLAGGPGELFF. For the CDR3, the DNA is TGTGCCAGCAGCTTACAGGGACTAGCGGGGGGGCCCGGGGAGCTGTTTTTT.

The gene calls are TRBV28 and TRBJ2-7, with a possible D match to TRBD2 (6 bases). Germline CDR1 is MDHEN and CDR2 is SYDVKM. The length of the CDR3 is 15 residues. Trimming cost V 7 bases and J 0 bases, with 16 bases left between them. The CDR3 reads CASIPGSGGSYEQYF. In DNA form, the CDR3 reads TGTGCCAGCATTCCTGGGTCCGGGGGCTCCTACGAGCAGTACTTC. The full variable domain, rest sourced from reference TRBV28 and TRBJ2-7, is DVKVTQSSRYLVKRTGEKVFLECVQDMDHENMFWYRQDPGLGLRLIYFSYDVKMKEKGDIPEGYSVSREKKERFSLILESASTNQTSMYLCASIPGSGGSYEQYFGPGTRLTVT.

This sequence joins TRBV5-1 and TRBJ2-3; no reliable D call. The CDR3 has 12 residues. In germline, CDR1 is SGHRS, CDR2 YFSETQ. V lost 1 base and J lost 4, with 4 bases in between. Here the CDR3 DNA reads TGCGCCAGCAGCTTGTTCGCAGATACGCAGTATTTT. This sequence encodes CASSLFADTQYF.